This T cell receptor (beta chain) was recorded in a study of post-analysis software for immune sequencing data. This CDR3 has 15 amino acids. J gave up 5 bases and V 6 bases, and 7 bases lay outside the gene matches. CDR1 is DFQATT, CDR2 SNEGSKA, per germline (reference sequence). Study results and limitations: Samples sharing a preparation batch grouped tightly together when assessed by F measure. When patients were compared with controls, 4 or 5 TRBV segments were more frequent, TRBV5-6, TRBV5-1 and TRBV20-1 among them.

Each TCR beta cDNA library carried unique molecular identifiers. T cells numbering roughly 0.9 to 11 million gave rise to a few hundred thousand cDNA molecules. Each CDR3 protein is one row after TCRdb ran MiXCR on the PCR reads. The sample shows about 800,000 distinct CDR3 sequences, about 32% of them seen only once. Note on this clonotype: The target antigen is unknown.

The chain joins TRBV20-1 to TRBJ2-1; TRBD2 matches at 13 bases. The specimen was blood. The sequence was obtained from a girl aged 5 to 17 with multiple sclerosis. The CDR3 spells CSARLAGGRHNEQFF. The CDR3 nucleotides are TGCAGTGCCCGACTAGCGGGAGGCCGGCACAATGAGCAGTTCTTC.